A single sample is the source of the 27 T cell receptor beta chains below, sequenced in a study of response to subunit inactivated influenza vaccine. TCRdb reprocessed the RT-PCR reads via MiXCR and lists one record per CDR3 protein. The sample has under 950,000 distinct CDR3 sequences, around 21% seen once. The material sequenced was PBMCs from blood, taken about 5 days after vaccination. Receptors originate from a man aged 45-65 years who received an inactivated influenza vaccine.

The table lists this clonotype with many counts. The V and J genes are TRBV5-1 and TRBJ2-7, with D perhaps matching TRBD2 (5 bases). The germline gives CDR1 SGHRS, CDR2 YFSETQ. The V end lost 4 bases, the J end lost 0 bases, and 8 bases lay between the germline ends. This CDR3 region has 13 residues. The CDR3 region has the DNA TGCGCCAGCAGCCCTGGGAGCTCCTACGAGCAGTACTTC. This gives the protein CASSPGSSYEQYF.

The genes are TRBV27 and TRBJ2-7; no clear D. V gave up 0 bases and J gave up 0 bases, with 12 bases separating them. This CDR3 is 16 amino acids long. Germline assignment: CDR1 MNHEY and CDR2 SMNVEV (reference sequence). CDR3 nucleotides: TGTGCCAGCAGTTTATCCTCCGGACCCCTCTCCTACGAGCAGTACTTC. Translated: CASSLSSGPLSYEQYF.

The J gene is TRBJ2-1, the V gene TRBV5-1; 12 positions agree with TRBD2. The CDR3 extends over 16 amino acids. CDR1 and CDR2 from the germline V gene are SGHRS and YFSETQ. The trim removed 0 bases at V and 7 bases at J, leaving 5 bases unmatched. The CDR3 spells CASSLDLAGGRNEQFF. DNA of the CDR3: TGCGCCAGCAGCTTGGATCTAGCGGGAGGGCGGAATGAGCAGTTCTTC.

This clonotype turned up a few times. This rearrangement joins TRBV7-9 to TRBJ1-5, with TRBD1 matching over 8 bases. This CDR3 region has 13 residues. Germline-derived CDR1 and CDR2 are SEHNR and FQNEAQ (reference sequence). The V and J ends lost 5 bases and 7 bases, in that order; junction bases with no gene match: 4. The CDR3 DNA reads as TGTGCCAGCAGCAAGACAGGGGACCAGCCCCAGCATTTT. Translating it yields CASSKTGDQPQHF.

This clonotype turned up a few times. The J gene is TRBJ2-1, the V gene TRBV6-5, with D possibly TRBD2 on 5 matching bases. The CDR3 consists of 13 residues. The ends were cut back, 0 bases at V and 9 bases at J, with 9 bases in the middle. The germline V gene has CDR1 MNHEY and CDR2 SVGAGI. This CDR3 reads CASSYSVGSEQFF. The CDR3, as DNA: TGTGCCAGCAGTTACTCGGTTGGGAGTGAGCAGTTCTTC.

This clonotype showed up many times. V gene TRBV5-1 combines with J gene TRBJ2-2; TRBD1 aligns across 10 bases. Germline CDR1 and CDR2: SGHRS and YFSETQ. This CDR3 region has 15 residues. Trimming cost V 4 bases and J 5 bases; bases outside gene matches: 5. CDR3 sequence (DNA): TGCGCCAGCAGCACCGGGACAGGGGTGACCGGGGAGCTGTTTTTT. Protein: CASSTGTGVTGELFF.

This chain uses TRBV12-3 or TRBV12-4 with TRBJ1-4; 11 bases match TRBD1. J gave up 4 bases and V 0 bases, and 4 bases lay outside the gene matches. The length of the CDR3 is 17 residues. Here the CDR3 reads CASSLAGTGGYNEKLFF. The CDR3, as DNA: TGTGCCAGCAGTTTAGCCGGGACAGGGGGTTATAATGAAAAACTGTTTTTT.

The rearrangement joins TRBV12-3 or TRBV12-4 to TRBJ1-2; 7 bases agree with TRBD1. The CDR3 loop spans 13 amino acids. J lost 7 bases, V lost 6 bases, and 8 bases had no gene match. The CDR3 here is CASRKDRELGYTF. CDR3 DNA: TGTGCCAGCAGGAAAGACAGGGAACTTGGCTACACCTTC.

This clonotype was recorded many times. The junction does not match germline at one end; this may be a read error. The J gene is TRBJ2-5, the V gene TRBV3-1; no clear D gene. This CDR3 has 12 amino acids. CDR1 LGHDT and CDR2 YNNKEL come from the germline V gene (reference sequence). The CDR3 region has the DNA TGCGCCAGCAGCCAAGTCGGGGAGACCCAGTACTTC. This encodes CASSQVGETQYF.

The chain links TRBV7-2 to TRBJ2-1, with 10 bases lining up with TRBD1. The CDR3 loop spans 15 amino acids. The V and J ends lost 5 bases and 4 bases, in that order; junction bases with no gene match: 5. Germline V CDR1 and CDR2: SGHTA, FQGNSA. The CDR3 is CASSRGQGHYNEQFF. Written as DNA, the CDR3 is TGTGCCAGCAGCAGGGGACAGGGGCATTACAATGAGCAGTTCTTC.

J is TRBJ1-1 and V is TRBV10-2; D unclear. This CDR3 region has 15 residues. Germline CDR1 WSHSY, CDR2 SAAADI. V dropped 0 bases and J dropped 1 base, with 9 bases sitting between them. CDR3 amino acids: CASSESPAGNTEAFF. In DNA form, the CDR3 reads TGCGCCAGCAGTGAGTCTCCTGCGGGGAACACTGAAGCTTTCTTT.

The V gene is TRBV20-1, the J gene TRBJ2-1; the match to TRBD2 covers 12 bases. The germline gives CDR1 DFQATT, CDR2 SNEGSKA (reference sequence). V lost 3 bases and J lost 3; bases outside the gene matches: 15. This CDR3 contains 19 residues. Written as DNA, the CDR3 is TGCAGTGCTAGCAGCCTAGGGGCACTAGCGGGGGGCTTCTACAATGAGCAGTTCTTC. This encodes CSASSLGALAGGFYNEQFF.

At least ten counts were recorded for this clonotype. The chain has TRBV10-3 and TRBJ2-7; D gene ambiguous. Germline lookup yields CDR1 ENHRY and CDR2 SYGVKD. Trimming pared 0 bases from V and 4 bases from J, leaving 7 bases between. There are 13 residues in the CDR3. As DNA, the CDR3 is TGTGCCATCAGTGAGTCAGGGCGGTACGAGCAGTACTTC. Protein: CAISESGRYEQYF.

The CDR3: CASSSTTGEMFF. CDR3 DNA: TGTGCCAGCTCATCAACCACCGGGGAGATGTTTTTT. The rearrangement joins TRBV18 to TRBJ1-4; D not certain. CDR1 and CDR2 from the germline V gene are KGHSH and LQKENI. V lost 5 bases and J lost 15, with 16 bases in between. The CDR3 runs 12 residues.

The J gene is TRBJ2-1, the V gene TRBV19; maybe TRBD2 (7 bases). Per the germline V gene, CDR1 is LNHDA and CDR2 is SQIVND (reference sequence). The V end was cut by 7 bases, the J end by 4 bases, with 14 bases between. CDR3 length: 14 amino acids. The CDR3 spells CASKLRGLYNEQFF. DNA of the CDR3: TGTGCCAGTAAGTTGCGGGGGCTATACAATGAGCAGTTCTTC.

This clonotype was detected a few times. This chain connects TRBV20-1 to TRBJ1-6, with D perhaps TRBD1 (6 bases). Germline values: CDR1 DFQATT, CDR2 SNEGSKA (reference sequence). The CDR3 runs to 18 residues. The germline V and J ends were trimmed by 6 bases and 0 bases, with 21 bases remaining between them. The CDR3 nucleotides are TGCAGTGCCCCGGCACAGGGAATGGGCAGCTCCTATAATTCACCCCTCCACTTT. Its protein product is CSAPAQGMGSSYNSPLHF.

This chain uses TRBV2 with TRBJ2-1; no clear D gene. Germline CDR1 and CDR2: SNHLY and FYNNEI. Trimming stripped 2 bases from V and 0 bases from J, with 8 bases between. The CDR3 is 15 residues long. CDR3 nucleotides: TGTGCCAGCAGTGAATGGGATCGCTCCTACAATGAGCAGTTCTTC. Protein: CASSEWDRSYNEQFF. Together with reference TRBV2 and TRBJ2-1, the CDR3 gives the full variable domain: EPEVTQTPSHQVTQMGQEVILRCVPISNHLYFYWYRQILGQKVEFLVSFYNNEISEKSEIFDDQFSVERPDGSNFTLKIRSTKLEDSAMYFCASSEWDRSYNEQFFGPGTRLTVL.

This clonotype came up a few times. The chain uses TRBV15 and TRBJ2-5, with D possibly being TRBD2 (5 bases). Germline assignment: CDR1 LNHNV and CDR2 YYDKDF (reference sequence). The CDR3 has 15 residues. V was pared by 0 bases and J by 0 bases, with 8 bases between. CDR3 bases: TGTGCCACCAGCAGAGATGCGGGCTACCAAGAGACCCAGTACTTC. Translation gives CATSRDAGYQETQYF.

This chain links TRBV14 with TRBJ1-2; no firm D call. This CDR3 comprises 12 residues. Trimming removed 1 base at V and 8 bases at J, with 8 bases between. In germline, CDR1 is SGHDN, CDR2 FVKESK. This chain's CDR3 is CASSQGIFGYTF. In DNA form, the CDR3 reads TGTGCCAGCAGCCAAGGAATCTTCGGCTACACCTTC. Looking up the rest from reference TRBV14 and TRBJ1-2 gives the full variable domain: EAGVTQFPSHSVIEKGQTVTLRCDPISGHDNLYWYRRVMGKEIKFLLHFVKESKQDESGMPNNRFLAERTGGTYSTLKVQPAELEDSGVYFCASSQGIFGYTFGSGTRLTVV.

This clonotype was found a few times. The gene calls are TRBV10-1 and TRBJ2-7; 7 nucleotides line up with TRBD1. Germline loops: CDR1 WNHNN, CDR2 SYGVQD (reference sequence). The CDR3 has 14 residues. J gave up 3 bases and V 8 bases, and 10 bases lay outside the gene matches. The CDR3 sequence: CASVRLRQGYEQYF. The CDR3 bases are TGCGCCAGCGTACGTCTGAGACAGGGCTACGAGCAGTACTTC.

The V gene is TRBV18, the J gene TRBJ2-1; 9 bases line up with TRBD2. Losses at the gene ends were 8 bases for V and 9 bases for J; bases not matched to a gene: 2. The germline V gene has CDR1 KGHSH and CDR2 LQKENI. This CDR3 has 11 residues. CDR3 loop: CASPLAGEQFF. CDR3 DNA sequence: TGTGCCAGCCCACTAGCGGGTGAGCAGTTCTTC.

In its sample, this clonotype was seen many times. The J gene is TRBJ2-1, the V gene TRBV10-3; 10 nucleotides agree with TRBD2. Looked up from germline, CDR1 is ENHRY and CDR2 is SYGVKD. Germline trimming cut 4 bases from V and 7 bases from J; bases unmatched to any gene: 7. The length of the CDR3 is 15 residues. CDR3 coding DNA: TGTGCCATCAGTGCGGAGAGCGGGAGGGCGAATGAGCAGTTCTTC. The encoded protein is CAISAESGRANEQFF.

This clonotype was counted a single time. The chain uses TRBV3-1 and TRBJ2-3; no clear D. Germline-derived CDR1 and CDR2 are LGHDT and YNNKEL (reference sequence). The germline V and J ends were trimmed by 4 bases and 4 bases, with 9 bases remaining between them. The CDR3 is 13 residues long. The CDR3 protein is CASSPGPPDTQYF. The CDR3, as DNA: TGTGCCAGCAGCCCGGGCCCACCAGATACGCAGTATTTT.

This clonotype was detected only a few times. The J gene is TRBJ2-3, the V gene TRBV20-1; TRBD2 matches 8 bases. Per germline, CDR1 DFQATT and CDR2 SNEGSKA (reference sequence). Trimming took 3 bases from V and 4 from J; bases not matched to a gene: 12. CDR3 length equals 16 residues. The CDR3 spells CSARGQGRGVADTQYF. In nucleotides, the CDR3 is TGCAGTGCTAGGGGCCAGGGGCGGGGGGTTGCAGATACGCAGTATTTT.

This clonotype was counted between two and nine times. V usage is TRBV5-5 and J usage is TRBJ2-3, with no clear D. This CDR3 is built from 13 residues. V was pared by 6 bases and J by 4 bases, with 12 bases between. Germline CDR1 and CDR2: SGHKS and YYEKEE (reference sequence). The chain's CDR3 is CASNLVGADTQYF. The CDR3 region has the DNA TGTGCCAGCAACCTGGTTGGGGCAGATACGCAGTATTTT. Based on the CDR3 plus reference TRBV5-5 and TRBJ2-3, the full variable domain is DAGVTQSPTHLIKTRGQQVTLRCSPISGHKSVSWYQQVLGQGPQFIFQYYEKEERGRGNFPDRFSARQFPNYSSELNVNALLLGDSALYLCASNLVGADTQYFGPGTRLTVL.

This clonotype was recorded a few times. The chain joins TRBV7-8 to TRBJ1-1, with TRBD1 matching over 7 bases. With V trimmed by 5 bases and J by 8 bases, 5 bases remained unmatched. The CDR3 has 12 amino acids. Per the germline V gene, CDR1 is SGHVS and CDR2 is FQNEAQ. The CDR3 region is CASSLLQGEAFF. CDR3 nucleotides: TGTGCCAGCAGCCTTTTACAGGGGGAAGCTTTCTTT.

CDR3 loop: CSEETGQGTDEQFF. CDR3 DNA: TGCAGTGAAGAAACGGGACAAGGTACGGATGAGCAGTTCTTC. V is TRBV20-1 and J is TRBJ2-1; a possible D gene is TRBD1 (6 bases). Trimming shortened V by 7 bases and J by 8 bases, and 21 bases separated the two germline ends. The germline V gene has CDR1 DFQATT and CDR2 SNEGSKA (reference sequence). The CDR3 is 14 amino acids.